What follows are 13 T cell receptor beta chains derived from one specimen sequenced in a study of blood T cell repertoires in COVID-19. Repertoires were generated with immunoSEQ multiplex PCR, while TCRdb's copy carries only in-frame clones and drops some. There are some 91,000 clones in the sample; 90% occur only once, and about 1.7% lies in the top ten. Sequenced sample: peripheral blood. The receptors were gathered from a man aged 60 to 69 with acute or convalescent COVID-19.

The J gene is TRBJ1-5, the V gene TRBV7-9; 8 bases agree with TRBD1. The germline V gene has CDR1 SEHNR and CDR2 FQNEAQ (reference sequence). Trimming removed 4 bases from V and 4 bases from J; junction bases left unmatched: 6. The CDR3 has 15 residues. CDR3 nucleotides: TGTGCCAGCAGCTCCCAGGGGGCCAAAAATCAGCCCCAGCATTTT. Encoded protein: CASSSQGAKNQPQHF.

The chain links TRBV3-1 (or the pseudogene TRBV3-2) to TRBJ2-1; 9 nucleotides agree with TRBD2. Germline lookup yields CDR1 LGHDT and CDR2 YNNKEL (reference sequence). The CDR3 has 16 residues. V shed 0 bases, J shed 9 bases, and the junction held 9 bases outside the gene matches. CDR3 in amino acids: CASSQDPGLAGAEQFF. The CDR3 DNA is TGTGCCAGCAGCCAAGATCCGGGGTTAGCGGGGGCTGAGCAGTTCTTC.

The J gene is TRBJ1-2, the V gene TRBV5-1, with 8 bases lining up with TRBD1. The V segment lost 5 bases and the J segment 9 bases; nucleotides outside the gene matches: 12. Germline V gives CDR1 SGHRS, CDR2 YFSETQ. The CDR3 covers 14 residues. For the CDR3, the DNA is TGCGCCAGCAGTCCGGGACAGGCCCTCAGTCGCTACACCTTC. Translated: CASSPGQALSRYTF.

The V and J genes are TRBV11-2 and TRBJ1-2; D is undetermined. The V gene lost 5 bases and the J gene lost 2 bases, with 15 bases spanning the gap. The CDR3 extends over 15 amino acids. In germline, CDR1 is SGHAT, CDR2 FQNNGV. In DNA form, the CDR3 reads TGTGCCAGCAGCCAAATAGATGGTCGGAACTATGGCTACACCTTC. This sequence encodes CASSQIDGRNYGYTF.

The chain's CDR3 is CASSEDRGAGYTF. The CDR3 DNA follows: TGTGCCAGCAGTGAGGACAGGGGGGCTGGCTACACCTTC. The chain joins TRBV6-4 to TRBJ1-2, with TRBD1 matching over 10 bases. This CDR3 has 13 amino acids. V shed 3 bases, J shed 7 bases, and the junction held 2 bases outside the gene matches. Germline V CDR1 and CDR2: MRHNA, SNTAGT.

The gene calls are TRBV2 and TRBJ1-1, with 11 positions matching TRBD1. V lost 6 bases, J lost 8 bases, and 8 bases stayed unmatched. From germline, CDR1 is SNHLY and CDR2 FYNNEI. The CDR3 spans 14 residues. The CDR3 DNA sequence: TGTGCCAGCAGGGTAGGGACAGGGGGTTTCGAAGCTTTCTTT. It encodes CASRVGTGGFEAFF.

This chain's CDR3 is CASSPTVLNTYNYGYTF. For the CDR3, the DNA is TGTGCCAGCTCACCGACAGTTTTGAACACCTATAACTATGGCTACACCTTC. The V call is TRBV18, the J call TRBJ1-2, with D possibly being TRBD1 (5 bases). V was trimmed by 3 bases and J by 1 base, leaving 18 bases between them. CDR1 and CDR2 from the germline V gene are KGHSH and LQKENI. The CDR3 is 17 residues long.

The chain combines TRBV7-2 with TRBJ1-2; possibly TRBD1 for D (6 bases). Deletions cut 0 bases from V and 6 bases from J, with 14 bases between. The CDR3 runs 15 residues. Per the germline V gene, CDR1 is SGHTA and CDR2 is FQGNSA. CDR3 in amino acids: CASSLARRQGNGYTF. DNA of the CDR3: TGTGCCAGCAGCTTAGCGAGAAGGCAGGGGAATGGCTACACCTTC.

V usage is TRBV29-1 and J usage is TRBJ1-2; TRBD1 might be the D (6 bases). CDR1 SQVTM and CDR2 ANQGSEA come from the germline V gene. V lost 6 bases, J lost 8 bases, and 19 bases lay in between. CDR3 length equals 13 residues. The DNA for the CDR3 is TGCAGCGTAGGGCAGGGGTGGTCGGAGGGCTACACCTTC. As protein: CSVGQGWSEGYTF.

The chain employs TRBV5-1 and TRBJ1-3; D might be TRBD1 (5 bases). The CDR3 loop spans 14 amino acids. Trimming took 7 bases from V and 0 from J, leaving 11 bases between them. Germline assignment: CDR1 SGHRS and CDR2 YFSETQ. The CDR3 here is CASGSGFSGNTIYF. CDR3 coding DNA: TGCGCCAGCGGCTCAGGGTTCTCTGGAAACACCATATATTTT.

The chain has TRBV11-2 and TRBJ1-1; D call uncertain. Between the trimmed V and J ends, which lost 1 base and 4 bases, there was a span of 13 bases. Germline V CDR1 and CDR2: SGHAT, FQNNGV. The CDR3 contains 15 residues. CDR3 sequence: CASSLVGRRFTEAFF. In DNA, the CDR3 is TGTGCCAGCAGCTTAGTGGGCAGAAGATTCACTGAAGCTTTCTTT.

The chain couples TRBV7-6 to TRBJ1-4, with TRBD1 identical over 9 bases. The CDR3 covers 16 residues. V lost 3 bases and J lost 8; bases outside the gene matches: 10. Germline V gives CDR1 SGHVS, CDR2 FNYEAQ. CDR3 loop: CASSFSSGTGYEKLFF. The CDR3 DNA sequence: TGTGCCAGCAGCTTTTCCTCCGGGACAGGGTACGAAAAACTGTTTTTT.

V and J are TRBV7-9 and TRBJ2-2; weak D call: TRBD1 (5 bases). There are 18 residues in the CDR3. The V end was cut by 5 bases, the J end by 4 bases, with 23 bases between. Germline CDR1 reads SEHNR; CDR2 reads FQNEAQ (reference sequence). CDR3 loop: CASSPRWDQGASTGELFF. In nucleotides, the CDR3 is TGTGCCAGCAGCCCCCGGTGGGATCAAGGGGCCAGCACCGGGGAGCTGTTTTTT.